This TCR beta chain was captured by sequencing in a study of T cells in localized non-small cell lung cancer. Germline V CDR1 and CDR2: KGHSH, LQKENI. The CDR3 totals 14 residues. V was clipped by 5 bases and J by 0 bases, with 8 bases between them. Only in-frame clones appear in the TCRdb table, and some are missing; sequencing was by immunoSEQ multiplex PCR. Of tens of thousands of clones in the sample, more than 80% are singletons; the top ten hold 5.2%. This clone has just one count. This TCR was sampled from a woman between 40 and 69 years old with stage I lung adenocarcinoma. The chain links TRBV18 to TRBJ1-3; no clear D. This specimen was peripheral blood, taken before any cancer treatment. The CDR3 DNA is TGTGCCAGCTCATCTGGGTACTCTGGAAACACCATATATTTT. Amino acid sequence: CASSSGYSGNTIYF.